These T cell receptor beta chains were read from a single sample in a study of response to subunit inactivated influenza vaccine. Via MiXCR, TCRdb re-called the RT-PCR reads, giving one row per CDR3 protein. The data hold a few hundred thousand distinct CDR3 sequences, with around 10% observed a single time. This same sample was also part of a study on T cells expressing NK-cell markers.

The sequencing used PBMCs from blood, collected on the day of vaccination. The receptors shown here come from a man between 45 and 60 years old who received an inactivated influenza vaccine. Both conserved end residues are part of each CDR3. A D gene is named only where the DNA matches it firmly.

-	TRBV10-2	CASRLMRGAHNEQFF
TRBD1	TRBV28	CASSWSQGKQYF
-	TRBV5-1	CASSFSDLGQPGSGNTIYF
-	TRBV7-3	CASSPSLALSTDTQYF
-	TRBV30	CAWSGRTIQYF
TRBD1	TRBV5-1	CASSPRTGAGQPQHF
TRBD2	TRBV10-3	CATATSGYQETQYF
-	TRBV18	CASSPTRDQETQYF
-	TRBV7-2	CASSLNSRLAGELFF
TRBD2	TRBV14	CASSQFLSAGGPFEQYF
-	TRBV18	CASSPREETQYF
-	TRBV12-3/TRBV12-4	CASRGSGSYNEQFF
-	TRBV19	CASSPGPGVYGYTF
TRBD1	TRBV4-1	CASSQDWTGGNQPQHF
-	TRBV5-5	CASSGVGAGEQFF
-	TRBV9	CASSVAFGGYGYTF
TRBD2	TRBV6-2/TRBV6-3	CASSYSRYGTSSYNEQFF
TRBD2	TRBV6-2/TRBV6-3	CASSPLAGTSEEQFF
TRBD1	TRBV3-1	CASSQRQGSEAFF
-	TRBV12-2	CASRLGYYSPRTNTEAFF
-	TRBV12-3/TRBV12-4	CASSPGGTVGTGELFF
-	TRBV10-2	CASTDRQSGSVGYTF
TRBD2	TRBV25-1	CASSEVVGGFRFGETQYF
TRBD2	TRBV5-1	CASSLELAGTEQYF
-	TRBV5-4	CASTPWGAGELFF
TRBD1	TRBV7-9	CASSYGQGSRETQYF
-	TRBV29-1	CSVTTTDTQYF
TRBD2	TRBV7-2	CASSIAGGPQYF
TRBD2	TRBV7-8	CASSPLAGVSTDTQYF
-	TRBV15	CATSRIGSGELFF
TRBD2	TRBV24-1	CATSEGYGLADNSYNEQFF
-	TRBV20-1	CSATQRGDQQQHF
TRBD1	TRBV11-1	CASSLGQGFTEAFF
TRBD2	TRBV2	CASGPPRTSGGDTQYF